A single TCR beta chain is shown here with its context. Using immunoSEQ multiplex PCR, the repertoire was profiled, and TCRdb retains in-frame clones only, with some absent. In the table there are fewer than 65,000 clones, 70% to 90% of which are singletons. The CDR3 totals 13 residues. Germline V lookup: CDR1 MGHRA, CDR2 YSYEKL. V shed 3 bases and J shed 2 bases, with 8 bases lying between them. The data were taken from a study of blood T cell repertoires in COVID-19. This receptor was identified in a human donor in a cohort sampled during active COVID-19. The V call is TRBV4-1, the J call TRBJ2-7, with D perhaps TRBD1 (5 bases). The sequenced sample was peripheral blood. CDR3 residues: CASSQHRTYEQYF. The DNA of the CDR3 is TGCGCCAGCAGCCAGCACAGGACCTACGAGCAGTACTTC.